A selection of T cell receptor beta chains follows, all from one sample in a study of blood T cell repertoires in COVID-19. The method was immunoSEQ multiplex PCR; TCRdb's version includes in-frame clones alone and lacks a portion of them. Of about 430,000 clones listed, 70% to 90% were seen once; the top ten hold around 1.5%. Sequencing was performed on PBMCs or T cells enriched from blood (not recorded which). These receptor sequences come from a young woman who had been exposed to COVID-19. The CDR3 runs from the conserved cysteine through the conserved F or W. A D gene is named only where the DNA matches it firmly. Size tells how often a clone was seen (once, few, many) or the class of an expanded clone, and some rows leave it out.

V: TRBV5-4
size: -
J: TRBJ2-1
D: TRBD2
CDR3: CASSFLTSGSANEQFF
DNA: TGTGCCAGCAGCTTCCTGACTAGCGGGAGTGCCAATGAGCAGTTCTTC

V: TRBV24-1
size: -
J: TRBJ2-1
D: -
CDR3: CATSGGGVYNEQFF
DNA: TGTGCCACCAGTGGCGGCGGGGTTTACAATGAGCAGTTCTTC

V: TRBV2
size: -
J: TRBJ2-7
D: TRBD1
CDR3: CASSVGQGAYEQYF
DNA: TGTGCCAGCAGTGTGGGACAGGGGGCCTACGAGCAGTACTTC

V: TRBV7-7
size: -
J: TRBJ2-5
D: TRBD1
CDR3: CASSSPGQKETQYF
DNA: TGTGCTAGCAGCTCACCGGGACAGAAAGAGACCCAGTACTTC

V: TRBV27
size: -
J: TRBJ2-5
D: -
CDR3: CASSSAGEAQYF
DNA: TGTGCCAGCAGCTCTGCCGGGGAGGCCCAGTACTTC

V: TRBV19
size: -
J: TRBJ2-1
D: TRBD1
CDR3: CASSIGETGGSAEQFF
DNA: TGTGCCAGTAGTATAGGTGAGACAGGGGGCTCTGCTGAGCAGTTCTTC

V: TRBV4-2
size: few
J: TRBJ1-1
D: -
CDR3: CASSPGDGEPTEAFF
DNA: TGTGCCAGCAGCCCCGGTGACGGAGAACCCACTGAAGCTTTCTTT

V: TRBV19
size: -
J: TRBJ2-7
D: -
CDR3: CASSIAHGGLRSYEQYF
DNA: TGTGCCAGTAGTATAGCGCACGGCGGGCTACGGTCCTACGAGCAGTACTTC

V: TRBV7-2
size: -
J: TRBJ1-2
D: -
CDR3: CASSAPLGGSSYGYTF
DNA: TGTGCCAGCAGCGCTCCCCTCGGGGGTTCCTCCTATGGCTACACCTTC

V: TRBV21-1
size: -
J: TRBJ2-3
D: -
CDR3: CASSKFQGTDTQYF
DNA: TGTGCCAGCAGCAAGTTCCAGGGGACGGATACGCAGTATTTT

V: TRBV7-9
size: once
J: TRBJ1-1
D: TRBD1
CDR3: CATFRDRGSANTEAFF
DNA: TGTGCCACATTTCGGGACAGGGGGAGCGCGAACACTGAAGCTTTCTTT

V: TRBV6-4
size: once
J: TRBJ2-1
D: TRBD1
CDR3: CASSDRTGAIEQFF
DNA: TGTGCCAGCAGTGATCGGACAGGAGCAATCGAGCAGTTCTTC

V: TRBV7-9
size: -
J: TRBJ1-1
D: -
CDR3: CASSLVGFTGLNTEAFF
DNA: TGTGCCAGCAGCTTAGTGGGCTTTACAGGCTTAAACACTGAAGCTTTCTTT

V: TRBV11-2
size: -
J: TRBJ2-5
D: -
CDR3: CASSLAVQAQETQYF
DNA: TGTGCCAGCAGCTTAGCGGTCCAGGCCCAAGAGACCCAGTACTTC

V: TRBV7-3
size: -
J: TRBJ2-1
D: TRBD2
CDR3: CASSSGLAGAAYNEQFF
DNA: TGTGCCAGCAGCTCGGGACTAGCGGGGGCCGCCTACAATGAGCAGTTCTTC

V: TRBV7-9
size: -
J: TRBJ1-5
D: TRBD1
CDR3: CASSLARLDRGPNQPQHF
DNA: TGTGCCAGCAGCTTAGCGAGGTTAGACAGGGGACCCAATCAGCCCCAGCATTTT

V: TRBV28
size: -
J: TRBJ1-6
D: -
CDR3: CASTPRGRGNSPLHF
DNA: TGTGCCAGCACCCCGAGGGGCAGGGGAAATTCACCCCTCCACTTT

V: TRBV2
size: -
J: TRBJ2-7
D: -
CDR3: CASKGDSYEQYF
DNA: TGTGCCAGCAAAGGGGACTCCTACGAGCAGTACTTC

V: TRBV11-1
size: -
J: TRBJ1-4
D: TRBD1
CDR3: CASSSGQGNEKLFF
DNA: TGTGCCAGCAGCTCGGGACAGGGGAATGAAAAACTGTTTTTT

V: TRBV30
size: -
J: TRBJ1-1
D: TRBD1
CDR3: CAWNPDRTGLNTEAFF
DNA: TGTGCCTGGAATCCAGACAGGACAGGGCTAAACACTGAAGCTTTCTTT

V: TRBV6-1
size: -
J: TRBJ1-5
D: -
CDR3: CASSEAGARQPQHF
DNA: TGTGCCAGCAGTGAAGCAGGGGCGCGCCAGCCCCAGCATTTT

V: TRBV5-1
size: -
J: TRBJ2-1
D: TRBD1
CDR3: CASSLQGQGGNEQFF
DNA: TGCGCCAGCAGCTTACAGGGGCAAGGGGGCAATGAGCAGTTCTTC

V: TRBV10-1
size: -
J: TRBJ2-1
D: -
CDR3: CASSESIGTKYNEQFF
DNA: TGCGCCAGCAGTGAGTCGATAGGGACAAAATACAATGAGCAGTTCTTC

V: TRBV14
size: -
J: TRBJ1-4
D: TRBD1
CDR3: CASSPQGGGEEKLFF
DNA: TGTGCCAGCAGCCCCCAGGGGGGAGGTGAGGAAAAACTGTTTTTT

V: TRBV24-1
size: -
J: TRBJ2-1
D: -
CDR3: CATSEARFSVNEQFF
DNA: TGTGCCACCAGTGAAGCGAGGTTTTCGGTCAATGAGCAGTTCTTC

V: TRBV28
size: -
J: TRBJ1-1
D: TRBD1
CDR3: CASKTGTVNTEAFF
DNA: TGTGCCAGCAAGACCGGGACAGTGAACACTGAAGCTTTCTTT

V: TRBV18
size: -
J: TRBJ2-4
D: -
CDR3: CASSPPARALVKNIQYF
DNA: TGTGCCAGCTCACCACCGGCTAGAGCTTTAGTCAAAAACATTCAGTACTTC

V: TRBV7-3
size: -
J: TRBJ2-1
D: -
CDR3: CASSSDAYNEQFF
DNA: TGTGCCAGCAGCAGCGACGCGTACAATGAGCAGTTCTTC

V: TRBV5-1
size: -
J: TRBJ2-7
D: TRBD1
CDR3: CASSLPGQGSYEQYF
DNA: TGCGCCAGCAGCCTACCGGGACAGGGATCCTACGAGCAGTACTTC

V: TRBV18
size: -
J: TRBJ2-7
D: -
CDR3: CASSFTSEQYF
DNA: TGTGCCAGCTCATTCACTAGCGAGCAGTACTTC

V: TRBV7-9
size: -
J: TRBJ1-3
D: -
CDR3: CASSLDRVESSGNTIYF
DNA: TGTGCCAGCAGCTTAGATCGGGTAGAAAGCTCTGGAAACACCATATATTTT

V: TRBV5-5
size: -
J: TRBJ2-7
D: -
CDR3: CASSLRLGQGGTYEQYF
DNA: TGTGCCAGCAGCTTGCGTCTAGGGCAGGGCGGCACCTACGAGCAGTACTTC

V: TRBV15
size: -
J: TRBJ1-2
D: -
CDR3: CATSRDTGPYGYTF
DNA: TGTGCCACCAGCAGAGATACAGGCCCCTATGGCTACACCTTC

V: TRBV5-4
size: -
J: TRBJ1-1
D: -
CDR3: CASGKLGAWAEAFF
DNA: TGTGCCAGCGGGAAATTGGGGGCGTGGGCTGAAGCTTTCTTT

V: TRBV12-5
size: -
J: TRBJ2-2
D: TRBD2
CDR3: CASGLGSGETGELFF
DNA: TGTGCTAGTGGTTTGGGCAGCGGGGAAACCGGGGAGCTGTTTTTT

V: TRBV6-2/TRBV6-3
size: -
J: TRBJ2-7
D: TRBD2
CDR3: CASSLVAGGPYEQYF
DNA: TGTGCCAGCAGTTTGGTAGCGGGGGGGCCCTACGAGCAGTACTTC

V: TRBV3-1/TRBV3-2
size: -
J: TRBJ2-7
D: TRBD2
CDR3: CASSQDLGLAGVNEQYF
DNA: TGTGCCAGCAGCCAAGATCTAGGACTAGCGGGAGTTAACGAGCAGTACTTC

V: TRBV28
size: -
J: TRBJ1-4
D: -
CDR3: CASSLSYEKLFF
DNA: TGTGCCAGCAGTTTATCATATGAAAAACTGTTTTTT

V: TRBV7-9
size: -
J: TRBJ2-7
D: -
CDR3: CASSLGHNYEQYF
DNA: TGTGCCAGCAGCTTGGGCCACAACTACGAGCAGTACTTC

V: TRBV7-3
size: -
J: TRBJ2-7
D: -
CDR3: CASSLEDSGPYEQYF
DNA: TGTGCCAGCAGCTTAGAGGACAGCGGTCCCTACGAGCAGTACTTC

V: TRBV19
size: -
J: TRBJ2-7
D: TRBD1
CDR3: CASSRDRETYEQYF
DNA: TGTGCCAGTAGTAGGGACAGGGAGACCTACGAGCAGTACTTC